This T cell receptor beta chain stems from a study of human T cells and chemical hapten exposure. As for the study in general: The patients, most of them female, presented with alopecia areata, totalis or universalis.

After removal of 5 bases from V and 3 bases from J, the junction contained 7 bases not matched to a gene. This CDR3 comprises 15 residues. Germline V gene sequence: CDR1 MDHEN, CDR2 SYDVKM. Using its own MiXCR run on the RACE reads, TCRdb lists one record per CDR3 protein. Of 55,000 to 75,000 distinct CDR3 sequences in the sample, around 12% were seen once. The time point was: patch test 3, about 24 weeks after DPC sensitization. Treatment defined: therapeutic diphenylcyclopropenone sensitization with weekly scalp DPC. Every donor had alopecia and was 18 to 70 years old; all were suitable for DPC. This clonotype occurred many times.

The TCR was taken from a man between 25 and 39 years old with alopecia areata. Some clones in this sample may be carry-over from other donors' samples. The specimen was whole blood, collected in connection with sensitization to the hapten diphenylcyclopropenone (DPC). The chain couples TRBV28 to TRBJ1-5; 7 nucleotides agree with TRBD1. The CDR3, as DNA: TGTGCCAGCAGTCCTAACAGGGGTTTCAATCAGCCCCAGCATTTT. Its protein product is CASSPNRGFNQPQHF.